A selection of T cell receptor beta chains follows, all from one sample in a study of shared clonotypes between healthy human individuals. The protocol was immunoSEQ multiplex PCR, while the TCRdb copy is restricted to in-frame clones and leaves out a portion. The sample has 2 million to 2.5 million clones; approximately 96% are singletons. The sequencing sample was made of naive CD4+ T cells sorted from blood. The receptors were gathered from a man between 18 and 29 years old in good health. The CDR3 runs from the conserved cysteine through the conserved F or W. The D gene is left open where the match is weak. Only some rows state a clone size, as once, few, many or a class for expanded clones.

>TRBD2|.|TRBJ2-1|TRBV4-1
CASLGLAHEQFF
TGCGCCAGCCTCGGACTAGCGCATGAGCAGTTCTTC
>.|.|TRBJ1-6|TRBV5-5
CASSAGTISSYNSPLHF
TGTGCCAGCAGCGCCGGGACAATTAGCTCCTATAATTCACCCCTCCACTTT
>TRBD1|.|TRBJ2-7|TRBV27
CASAAGQGVTYEQYF
TGTGCCAGCGCGGCGGGACAGGGGGTTACCTACGAGCAGTACTTC
>.|.|TRBJ2-7|TRBV2
CASSLDKYEQYF
TGTGCCAGCAGCTTAGACAAGTACGAGCAGTACTTC
>.|.|TRBJ1-2|TRBV19
CASSEPGQALSGYTF
TGTGCCAGTAGCGAACCGGGACAAGCCCTATCTGGCTACACCTTC
>.|.|TRBJ1-3|TRBV5-4
CASSLALGGGRSGNTIYF
TGTGCCAGCAGCTTGGCTCTTGGAGGGGGAAGATCTGGAAACACCATATATTTT
>TRBD2|.|TRBJ2-1|TRBV4-1
CASSQSLAERYNEQFF
TGCGCCAGCAGCCAATCCCTAGCGGAGAGGTACAATGAGCAGTTCTTC
>.|.|TRBJ1-5|TRBV10-3
CAISGGTVGWPQHF
TGTGCCATCAGTGGAGGGACTGTCGGATGGCCCCAGCATTTT
>TRBD1|.|TRBJ2-5|TRBV7-2
CASSWTGGALETQYF
TGTGCCAGCAGCTGGACAGGGGGCGCGTTGGAGACCCAGTACTTC
>.|.|TRBJ1-6|TRBV6-5
CASSYSNTGIISPLHF
TGTGCCAGCAGTTACTCGAATACAGGGATAATCTCACCCCTCCACTTT
>TRBD1|.|TRBJ1-1|TRBV7-2
CASSLSQGAPLNTEAFF
TGTGCCAGCAGCTTGTCACAGGGGGCGCCTCTGAACACTGAAGCTTTCTTT
>TRBD1|.|TRBJ1-1|TRBV10-1
CASQQGLNTEAFF
TGCGCCAGCCAACAGGGGTTGAACACTGAAGCTTTCTTT
>TRBD1|.|TRBJ1-5|TRBV28
CASSLRVGTGNQPQHF
TGTGCCAGCAGTTTAAGGGTGGGGACAGGGAATCAGCCCCAGCATTTT
>TRBD1|.|TRBJ1-6|TRBV7-8
CASSRGTGPDNSPLHF
TGTGCCAGCAGCAGGGGGACAGGGCCTGATAATTCACCCCTCCACTTT
>.|.|TRBJ1-1|TRBV29-1
CSVAWLNTEAFF
TGCAGCGTTGCCTGGTTGAACACTGAAGCTTTCTTT
>TRBD1|.|TRBJ1-4|TRBV6-5
CASTKGQGREKLFF
TGTGCCAGCACCAAAGGACAGGGGCGTGAAAAACTGTTTTTT
>TRBD1|.|TRBJ2-1|TRBV5-1
CASSSGTGANEQFF
TGCGCCAGCAGCTCCGGGACAGGGGCCAATGAGCAGTTCTTC
>.|.|TRBJ2-3|TRBV18
CASSPIGTGGTDTQYF
TGTGCCAGCTCACCGATAGGAACCGGGGGCACAGATACGCAGTATTTT
>.|.|TRBJ2-1|TRBV2
CASSVDGLSYNEQFF
TGTGCCAGCAGTGTCGACGGCCTCTCCTACAATGAGCAGTTCTTC
>TRBD2|.|TRBJ2-3|TRBV5-1
CASYIAGGTDTQYF
TGCGCCAGCTACATAGCGGGAGGCACAGATACGCAGTATTTT
>.|few|TRBJ1-1|TRBV19
CASTLRGSGTEAFF
TGTGCCAGTACCCTGAGAGGCTCGGGGACTGAAGCTTTCTTT
>.|.|TRBJ2-3|TRBV19
CASKGRSTDTQYF
TGTGCCAGTAAAGGGCGGAGCACAGATACGCAGTATTTT
>TRBD1|.|TRBJ1-4|TRBV30
CAWSPGQGAYEKLFF
TGTGCCTGGAGTCCGGGACAGGGGGCGTATGAAAAACTGTTTTTT
>TRBD1|.|TRBJ1-1|TRBV29-1
CSSRTGSNTEAFF
TGCAGCTCTAGGACAGGGTCAAACACTGAAGCTTTCTTT
>.|.|TRBJ2-1|TRBV7-2
CASTPGLANNEQFF
TGTGCCAGCACCCCGGGGCTAGCGAACAATGAGCAGTTCTTC
>TRBD1|.|TRBJ2-7|TRBV6-1
CASSLHGQGSYEQYF
TGTGCCAGCAGTCTACATGGACAGGGGTCCTACGAGCAGTACTTC
>.|.|TRBJ2-5|TRBV7-2
CASSLVVGWETQYF
TGTGCCAGCAGCTTAGTAGTTGGATGGGAGACCCAGTACTTC
>TRBD1|few|TRBJ1-6|TRBV19
CASSNGANWDRRKSPLHF
TGTGCCAGTAGTAACGGAGCTAATTGGGACAGAAGAAAATCACCCCTCCACTTT
>.|.|TRBJ2-3|TRBV5-1
CASSRVGTSTDTQYF
TGCGCCAGCAGCCGAGTTGGGACTAGCACAGATACGCAGTATTTT
>.|.|TRBJ1-1|TRBV5-8
CASSLAGGGNTEAFF
TGTGCCAGCAGCTTGGCGGGGGGAGGGAACACTGAAGCTTTCTTT
>TRBD1|.|TRBJ1-2|TRBV19
CASNPGQGIYGYTF
TGTGCCAGTAACCCGGGACAGGGGATCTATGGCTACACCTTC
>.|.|TRBJ1-1|TRBV10-1
CASSESTGGRAFF
TGCGCCAGCAGTGAGTCGACGGGGGGTCGAGCTTTCTTT
>.|.|TRBJ2-1|TRBV29-1
CSVVRGSQAFF
TGCAGCGTTGTTAGAGGATCTCAGGCGTTCTTC
>.|.|TRBJ1-1|TRBV4-2
CASSQDQDSKRNTEAFF
TGTGCCAGCAGCCAAGATCAGGACTCCAAACGGAACACTGAAGCTTTCTTT
>TRBD2|.|TRBJ2-3|TRBV5-6
CASSPGTRTDTQYF
TGTGCCAGCAGCCCCGGGACTAGAACAGATACGCAGTATTTT
>.|.|TRBJ1-5|TRBV5-6
CASSWGVNQPQHF
TGTGCCAGCAGCTGGGGGGTTAATCAGCCCCAGCATTTT
>TRBD2|.|TRBJ2-2|TRBV14
CASSRTTSSGELFF
TGTGCCAGCAGCCGTACGACTAGCTCCGGGGAGCTGTTTTTT
>.|.|TRBJ2-2|TRBV29-1
CSGGWTNTGELFF
TGCAGCGGTGGTTGGACAAACACCGGGGAGCTGTTTTTT
>.|.|TRBJ1-1|TRBV5-5
CASSLSGLSEAFF
TGTGCCAGCAGCTTGAGCGGTTTAAGTGAAGCTTTCTTT
>.|.|TRBJ2-5|TRBV10-3
CATRGAHDQETQYF
TGTGCCACCAGGGGTGCACATGACCAAGAGACCCAGTACTTC
>.|.|TRBJ2-5|TRBV2
CASSFRTQETQYF
TGTGCCAGCAGTTTCAGGACCCAAGAGACCCAGTACTTC
>TRBD2|once|TRBJ2-2|TRBV6-6
CASSQLAGSGTGELFF
TGTGCCAGCAGTCAGCTAGCGGGGAGTGGCACCGGGGAGCTGTTTTTT
>TRBD2|.|TRBJ2-1|TRBV30
CAWAPGLAGGPGQFF
TGTGCCTGGGCTCCGGGACTAGCGGGAGGGCCTGGGCAGTTCTTC
>TRBD1|.|TRBJ1-2|TRBV7-9
CASRNTGDGYTF
TGTGCCAGCAGGAATACAGGGGATGGCTACACCTTC
>.|.|TRBJ2-7|TRBV28
CASSGQLIRQYF
TGTGCCAGCAGCGGACAGCTAATCCGGCAGTACTTC
>TRBD2|.|TRBJ2-7|TRBV7-9
CASSTISGLAGFHSYEQYF
TGTGCCAGCAGCACTATCTCGGGACTAGCGGGCTTCCACTCCTACGAGCAGTACTTC
>TRBD1|.|TRBJ2-1|TRBV5-1
CASSMRQGAYNEQFF
TGCGCCAGCAGCATGAGACAGGGGGCGTACAATGAGCAGTTCTTC
>.|.|TRBJ2-7|TRBV30
CAWSSRTLGEQYF
TGTGCCTGGAGTTCCCGAACCCTCGGGGAGCAGTACTTC
>TRBD2|.|TRBJ2-2|TRBV5-1
CASSLGLAGTGTGELFF
TGCGCCAGCAGCTTAGGACTAGCGGGAACAGGGACCGGGGAGCTGTTTTTT
>TRBD1|.|TRBJ1-2|TRBV28
CASSGGGQGWGYGYTF
TGTGCCAGCAGCGGCGGTGGACAGGGGTGGGGCTATGGCTACACCTTC
>.|.|TRBJ1-1|TRBV10-3
CAISLQRITEAFF
TGTGCCATCAGTCTACAGAGGATCACTGAAGCTTTCTTT
>TRBD1|.|TRBJ2-7|TRBV7-8
CASSPGQGGEQYF
TGTGCCAGCAGCCCAGGACAGGGCGGCGAGCAGTACTTC
>.|.|TRBJ1-6|TRBV6-5
CASSYWKEDNSPLHF
TGTGCCAGCAGTTACTGGAAAGAAGATAATTCACCCCTCCACTTT
>.|once|TRBJ1-2|TRBV6-6
CASSYGGAYGYTF
TGTGCCAGCAGTTACGGGGGGGCCTATGGCTACACCTTC
>TRBD2|.|TRBJ2-5|TRBV9
CASSRFLTSGGEETQYF
TGTGCCAGCAGCCGATTTCTGACTAGCGGGGGGGAAGAGACCCAGTACTTC
>.|.|TRBJ2-1|TRBV5-4
CASSLKSPGLYNEQFF
TGTGCCAGCAGCTTAAAGTCACCAGGGCTTTACAATGAGCAGTTCTTC
>.|.|TRBJ1-4|TRBV30
CAWSRDPSNEKLFF
TGTGCCTGGAGTCGTGATCCGTCCAATGAAAAACTGTTTTTT
>.|.|TRBJ1-4|TRBV4-1
CASSQGGAEPNEKLFF
TGCGCCAGCAGCCAAGGGGGGGCTGAGCCTAATGAAAAACTGTTTTTT
>TRBD1|.|TRBJ1-2|TRBV10-2
CASSPTGEGPGYTF
TGCGCCAGCAGCCCGACAGGGGAAGGGCCTGGCTACACCTTC